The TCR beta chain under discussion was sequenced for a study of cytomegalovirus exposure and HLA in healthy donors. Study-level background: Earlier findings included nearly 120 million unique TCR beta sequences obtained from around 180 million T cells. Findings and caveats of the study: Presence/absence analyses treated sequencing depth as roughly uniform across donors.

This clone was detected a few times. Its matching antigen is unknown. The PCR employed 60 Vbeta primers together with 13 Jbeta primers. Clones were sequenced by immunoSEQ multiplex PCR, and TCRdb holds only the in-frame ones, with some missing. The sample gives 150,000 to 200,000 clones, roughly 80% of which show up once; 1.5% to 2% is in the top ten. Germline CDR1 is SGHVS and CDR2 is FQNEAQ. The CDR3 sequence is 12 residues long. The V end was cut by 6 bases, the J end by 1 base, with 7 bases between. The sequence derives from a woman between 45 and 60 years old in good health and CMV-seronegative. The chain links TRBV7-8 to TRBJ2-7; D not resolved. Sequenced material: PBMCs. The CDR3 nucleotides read TGTGCCAGCAGACCTAATTCCTACGAGCAGTACTTC. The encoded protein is CASRPNSYEQYF. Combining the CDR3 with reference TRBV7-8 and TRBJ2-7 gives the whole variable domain GAGVSQSPRYKVAKRGQDVALRCDPISGHVSLFWYQQALGQGPEFLTYFQNEAQLDKSGLPSDRFFAERPEGSVSTLKIQRTQQEDSAVYLCASRPNSYEQYFGPGTRLTVT.